This T cell receptor (beta chain) was sequenced during a study of blood T cell repertoires in COVID-19. Overall study context: The samples span acute and convalescent COVID-19 from the United States, Italy and Spain. The cDNA or gDNA used as material had been derived from T cells, B-cell-depleted T cells, or PBMCs.

How the authors handled the data: Counts of nucleated cells, estimated from reference gene primer amplification, were obtained. Repertoires were generated with immunoSEQ multiplex PCR, while TCRdb's copy carries only in-frame clones and drops some. The V and J calls and clone size are taken from that table; D and trimming were inferred from the DNA. Here the sample spans several thousand clones, about 86% being singletons. The length of the CDR3 is 17 residues. Germline lookup yields CDR1 LNHDA and CDR2 SQIVND (reference sequence). V was clipped by 4 bases and J by 0 bases; unmatched bases: 3. This clonotype was sampled from a human donor in a cohort sampled during active COVID-19. The chain employs TRBV19 and TRBJ2-6; TRBD1 matches 10 bases. The sample was peripheral blood. CDR3 protein: CASSTGQGISGANVLTF. In DNA form, the CDR3 reads TGTGCCAGTAGTACGGGACAGGGGATCTCTGGGGCCAACGTCCTGACTTTC. The variable domain in full, with the rest retrieved from reference TRBV19 and TRBJ2-6, is DGGITQSPKYLFRKEGQNVTLSCEQNLNHDAMYWYRQDPGQGLRLIYYSQIVNDFQKGDIAEGYSVSREKKESFPLTVTSAQKNPTAFYLCASSTGQGISGANVLTFGAGSRLTVL.